This T cell receptor (beta chain) comes out of a study of cytomegalovirus exposure and HLA in healthy donors. Study findings and constraints: The study listed 150 to 200 cytomegalovirus-associated TCR beta chains. Among the CMV-associated chains, three were confirmed in vitro as specific for CMV antigens.

For this clone: The antigen is not known.

This CDR3 has 13 residues. With V trimmed by 4 bases and J by 4 bases, 1 base remained unmatched. Germline V gives CDR1 KGHSH, CDR2 LQKENI. Libraries were prepared by immunoSEQ multiplex PCR; TCRdb keeps only in-frame clonotypes and omits some of them. The data show some 250,000 clones, nearly 90% seen once. This clonotype was obtained from a woman aged 18-35 years in good health and CMV-seronegative. The chain links TRBV18 to TRBJ2-5; the match to TRBD2 covers 9 bases. Input material: PBMCs. The CDR3 loop is CASSRGLAETQYF. The CDR3 nucleotides read TGTGCCAGCTCACGGGGACTAGCAGAGACCCAGTACTTC. Using reference TRBV18 and TRBJ2-5 for the parts outside the CDR3, the full variable domain is NAGVMQNPRHLVRRRGQEARLRCSPMKGHSHVYWYRQLPEEGLKFMVYLQKENIIDESGMPKERFSAEFPKEGPSILRIQQVVRGDSAAYFCASSRGLAETQYFGPGTRLLVL.